This entry features one T cell receptor (beta chain) sequence. The data were obtained in a study of T cell changes during pregnancy in multiple sclerosis. V lost 1 base, J lost 4 bases, and 4 bases stayed unmatched. The CDR3 runs to 14 residues. Germline V CDR1 and CDR2: SGHTA, FQGNSA. The method was immunoSEQ multiplex PCR; TCRdb's version includes in-frame clones alone and lacks a portion of them. This table holds some 45,000 clones, over 90% found once. The specimen comprised CD8+ T cells from peripheral blood mononuclear cells, sampled in the first trimester of pregnancy. The TCR originated in a female donor with multiple sclerosis, enrolled in a pregnancy study. The chain uses TRBV7-2 and TRBJ2-7; 7 bases map to TRBD2. This chain's CDR3 is CASSLELRGYEQYF. In nucleotides, the CDR3 is TGTGCCAGCAGCTTAGAGTTGCGGGGGTACGAGCAGTACTTC.